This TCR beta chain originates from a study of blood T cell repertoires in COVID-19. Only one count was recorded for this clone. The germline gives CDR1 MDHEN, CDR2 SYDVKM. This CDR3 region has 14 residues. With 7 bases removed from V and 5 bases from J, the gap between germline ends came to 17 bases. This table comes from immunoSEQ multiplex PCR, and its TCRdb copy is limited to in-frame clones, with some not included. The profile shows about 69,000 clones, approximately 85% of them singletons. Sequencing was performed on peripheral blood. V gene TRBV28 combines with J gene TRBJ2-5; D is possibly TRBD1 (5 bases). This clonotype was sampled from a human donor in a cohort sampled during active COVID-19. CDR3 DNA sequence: TGTGCCAGCATCAAGTTAGGGGCCCCGGAGACCCAGTACTTC. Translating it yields CASIKLGAPETQYF. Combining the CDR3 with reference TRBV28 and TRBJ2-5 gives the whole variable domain DVKVTQSSRYLVKRTGEKVFLECVQDMDHENMFWYRQDPGLGLRLIYFSYDVKMKEKGDIPEGYSVSREKKERFSLILESASTNQTSMYLCASIKLGAPETQYFGPGTRLLVL.